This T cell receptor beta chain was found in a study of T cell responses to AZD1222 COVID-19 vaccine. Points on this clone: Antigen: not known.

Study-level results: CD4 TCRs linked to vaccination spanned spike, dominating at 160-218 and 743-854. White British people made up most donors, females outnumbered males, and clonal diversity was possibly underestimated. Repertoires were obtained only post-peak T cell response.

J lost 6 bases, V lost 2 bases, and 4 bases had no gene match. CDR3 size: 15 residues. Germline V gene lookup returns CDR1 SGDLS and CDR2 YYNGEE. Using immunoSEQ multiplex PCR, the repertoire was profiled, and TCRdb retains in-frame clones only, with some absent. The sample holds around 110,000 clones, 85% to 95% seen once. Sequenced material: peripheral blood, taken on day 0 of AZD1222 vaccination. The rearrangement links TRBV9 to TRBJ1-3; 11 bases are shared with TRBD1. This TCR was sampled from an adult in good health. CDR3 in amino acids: CASSVGTGGVNTIYF. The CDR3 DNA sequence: TGTGCCAGCAGCGTCGGGACAGGGGGTGTAAACACCATATATTTT. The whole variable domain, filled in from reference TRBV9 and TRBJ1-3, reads DSGVTQTPKHLITATGQRVTLRCSPRSGDLSVYWYQQSLDQGLQFLIQYYNGEERAKGNILERFSAQQFPDLHSELNLSSLELGDSALYFCASSVGTGGVNTIYFGEGSWLTVV.